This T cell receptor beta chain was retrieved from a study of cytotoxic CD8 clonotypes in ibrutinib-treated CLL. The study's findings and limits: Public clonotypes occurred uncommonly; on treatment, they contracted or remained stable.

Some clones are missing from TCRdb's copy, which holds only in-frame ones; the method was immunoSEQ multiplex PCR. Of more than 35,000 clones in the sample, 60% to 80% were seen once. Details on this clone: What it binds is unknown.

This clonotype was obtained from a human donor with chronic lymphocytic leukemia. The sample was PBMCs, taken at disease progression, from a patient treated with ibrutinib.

CDR3 coding DNA: TGTGCCAGCAGCTTAGGAGGAGGACCTAATGAAAAACTGTTTTTT. Translated: CASSLGGGPNEKLFF. The chain uses TRBV7-9 and TRBJ1-4; D unclear. V lost 1 base and J 3 bases, leaving 9 bases between the germline ends. The CDR3 totals 15 residues. The germline CDR1 and CDR2 sequences are SEHNR and FQNEAQ (reference sequence).